This TCR beta chain was retrieved from a study of T cells in narcolepsy. Regarding the study as a whole: Comparing one patient's CSF and blood CD4+ clonotypes highlighted HCRT- and TRIB2-specific autoreactive clonotypes. Healthy controls reportedly lacked the autoreactive clonotypes serially found in patients' blood.

The germline V gene encodes CDR1 MDHEN and CDR2 SYDVKM. V lost 0 bases to trimming and J lost 0 bases, with 14 bases between them. The CDR3 sequence is 18 residues long. A note on this clone: Its antigen is unidentified.

TCRdb's copy holds only in-frame clones and misses some; the assay was immunoSEQ multiplex PCR. In the table there are 25,000 or so clones, approximately 85% of which are singletons. This clonotype was obtained from a human donor in good health. This chain links TRBV28 with TRBJ2-2, with no clear D. What was sequenced was memory (CD45RA-) CD4+ T cells from blood. The CDR3 nucleotides are TGTGCCAGCAGTTTATGGGACCTCGGAAAAGCGAACACCGGGGAGCTGTTTTTT. Translating gives CASSLWDLGKANTGELFF. Combining the CDR3 with reference TRBV28 and TRBJ2-2 gives the whole variable domain DVKVTQSSRYLVKRTGEKVFLECVQDMDHENMFWYRQDPGLGLRLIYFSYDVKMKEKGDIPEGYSVSREKKERFSLILESASTNQTSMYLCASSLWDLGKANTGELFFGEGSRLTVL.